The subject of this entry is one TCR beta chain. The target antigen is unknown. This record belongs to a study of T cell responses to AZD1222 COVID-19 vaccine. Across the whole study: Second doses at about 4 or about 12 weeks were pooled.

General observations from the study: No day 14 peak samples; only post-peak repertoires were characterized. Donors in the cohort were predominantly white British and more often female, and clonal diversity was possibly underestimated. Nearly half of the spike-specific TCRs reportedly recognize variant regions that carry no mutations.

V was shortened by 5 bases and J by 2 bases, with 12 bases between the two germline ends. This CDR3 has 15 residues. CDR1 LNHNV and CDR2 YYDKDF come from the germline V gene (reference sequence). The assay was immunoSEQ multiplex PCR, and TCRdb's table has in-frame clones only and misses some. This table has over 110,000 clones, about nine tenths appearing once. Sequenced material: peripheral blood, taken on day 0 of AZD1222 vaccination. The J gene is TRBJ2-2, the V gene TRBV15; D is possibly TRBD1 (5 bases). This receptor was taken from an adult in good health. The chain's CDR3 is CATSRGQINTGELFF. The CDR3 region has the DNA TGTGCCACCAGCCGCGGACAAATAAACACCGGGGAGCTGTTTTTT.